This T cell receptor (beta chain) was documented in a study of cytomegalovirus exposure and HLA in healthy donors. Study-wide findings and caveats: Associated with HLA alleles at 0.05 false discovery rate in a later analysis were fewer than 20,000 TCR beta sequences.

Trimming cost V 6 bases and J 1 base; bases outside gene matches: 8. CDR1 and CDR2 from the germline V gene are LNHDA and SQIVND (reference sequence). The CDR3 is 16 amino acids. A multiplex PCR was run with 60 Vbeta primers and 13 Jbeta primers. Produced via immunoSEQ multiplex PCR; TCRdb's table is partial and in-frame only. Found here are a few hundred thousand clones, approximately 80% of them singletons; the top ten hold around 8.3%. For this clone: The target antigen is unknown.

The genes are TRBV19 and TRBJ2-5; 10 nucleotides line up with TRBD1. The sequenced sample consisted of PBMCs. The sequence came from a woman aged 60-70 years in good health and CMV-seropositive. CDR3 DNA: TGTGCCAGTAGAGCCGTTCGGACAGGGGGCCAAGAGACCCAGTACTTC. This gives the protein CASRAVRTGGQETQYF.